This T cell receptor (beta chain) was profiled in a study of blood T cell repertoires in COVID-19. In assigning cohorts, the study relied on participant-reported clinical history. CDR3 size: 13 residues. Trimming shortened V by 6 bases and J by 7 bases, and 15 bases separated the two germline ends. Germline V gene sequence: CDR1 LNHDA, CDR2 SQIVND (reference sequence). Generated by immunoSEQ multiplex PCR, the TCRdb table keeps only in-frame clones and is missing some. The sample has roughly 230,000 clones, more than 75% seen once. This receptor was obtained from a man between 25 and 39 years old in a cohort exposed to, infected with or recovered from COVID-19 (not recorded which). The chain recombines TRBV19 with TRBJ1-2; possibly TRBD1 for D (6 bases). Sequencing was carried out using PBMCs or T cells enriched from blood (not recorded which). Here the CDR3 DNA reads TGTGCCAGTAGGATCCAGGGGTCAGGTGGCTACACCTTC. Its protein product is CASRIQGSGGYTF.